The 14 T cell receptor beta chains presented below share a single source sample, sequenced in a study of T cells after yellow fever vaccination. TCRdb itself ran the 5' RACE reads through MiXCR, one entry per CDR3 protein. The table records some 120,000 distinct CDR3 sequences, roughly 15% of them present only once. Source: CD8+ T cells sorted from PBMCs, taken 5 days after the yellow fever booster vaccination. These receptors all come from a man between 18 and 35 years old who received the YFV17D yellow fever vaccine.

In this sample, this clonotype turned up many times. The CDR3 reads CSARSPGGHYNEQFF. CDR3 coding DNA: TGCAGTGCTAGGAGTCCGGGGGGACACTACAATGAGCAGTTCTTC. The V gene is TRBV20-1, the J gene TRBJ2-1, with a weak D call TRBD2 (7 bases). Germline V gene sequence: CDR1 DFQATT, CDR2 SNEGSKA (reference sequence). Trimming cost V 3 bases and J 3 bases, with 15 bases left between them. The CDR3 totals 15 residues.

This clonotype was counted only a few times. The chain has TRBV15 and TRBJ1-1; TRBD1 is a possible D gene (6 bases). Between the trimmed V and J ends, which lost 0 bases and 6 bases, there was a span of 11 bases. CDR3 length: 14 residues. CDR1 is LNHNV and CDR2 is YYDKDF in the germline V gene (reference sequence). CDR3 bases: TGTGCCACCAGCAGAGATCAAGGGGGACCTGAAGCTTTCTTT. Translation: CATSRDQGGPEAFF.

In its sample, this clonotype was seen a few times. The CDR3 reads CASIPGRRTFEQFF. CDR3 coding DNA: TGTGCCAGCATTCCGGGACGGAGGACCTTTGAGCAGTTCTTC. The J gene is TRBJ2-1, the V gene TRBV6-2 or TRBV6-3, with D tentatively TRBD1 or TRBD2 (5 bases each). Germline-derived CDR1 and CDR2 are MNHEY and SVGEGT. V was cut by 7 bases and J by 9 bases, with 19 bases left in between. This CDR3 has 14 residues.

The rearrangement links TRBV12-3 or TRBV12-4 to TRBJ2-1; possible D gene TRBD1, 6 bases. Trimming shortened V by 5 bases and J by 0 bases, and 14 bases separated the two germline ends. The CDR3 runs to 16 residues. CDR3 coding DNA: TGTGCCAGCAGTGCTCCAGGGGACCCCTCCTACAATGAGCAGTTCTTC. It codes for CASSAPGDPSYNEQFF.

In this sample, this clonotype turned up a few times. The chain combines TRBV4-1 with TRBJ2-3; maybe TRBD2 (6 bases). The CDR3 contains 15 residues. CDR1 and CDR2 from the germline V gene are MGHRA and YSYEKL. V was trimmed by 5 bases and J by 5 bases, leaving 17 bases between them. CDR3 loop: CASSDVRDFEDTQYF. CDR3 sequence (DNA): TGCGCCAGCAGCGACGTCCGGGACTTCGAAGATACGCAGTATTTT.

The chain has TRBV4-3 and TRBJ2-7; perhaps TRBD1 as D (5 bases). Trimming stripped 0 bases from V and 9 bases from J, with 12 bases between. This CDR3 has 13 amino acids. The V gene's germline CDR1 is LGHNA and CDR2 YSLEER. CDR3 amino acids: CASSQEGAVGQYF. The DNA for the CDR3 is TGCGCCAGCAGCCAAGAAGGGGCCGTCGGGCAGTACTTC.

V and J are TRBV28 and TRBJ2-7; D is uncertain. The CDR3 consists of 13 residues. Germline V CDR1 and CDR2: MDHEN, SYDVKM. With 2 bases removed from V and 3 bases from J, the gap between germline ends came to 8 bases. The CDR3 DNA sequence: TGTGCCAGCAGTTTAGACGGAAACTACGAGCAGTACGTC. Amino acids: CASSLDGNYEQYV.

The chain couples TRBV4-3 to TRBJ1-1; tentatively, D is TRBD1 (5 bases). The length of the CDR3 is 15 residues. The germline gives CDR1 LGHNA, CDR2 YSLEER. Trimming took off 3 bases at V and 4 bases at J, with 15 bases between the two ends. CDR3 in DNA: TGCGCCAGCAGCCAGCCCTATGAGGGGAGCACTGAAGCTTTCTTT. Protein product: CASSQPYEGSTEAFF.

The chain uses TRBV7-9 and TRBJ2-7, with TRBD2 as a possible D gene (7 bases). Germline-derived CDR1 and CDR2 are SEHNR and FQNEAQ (reference sequence). This CDR3 has 17 amino acids. V was trimmed by 4 bases and J by 3 bases, leaving 22 bases between them. The CDR3 is CASSSPTGGLGRYEQYF. CDR3 sequence (DNA): TGTGCCAGCAGCTCCCCCACCGGGGGGCTCGGACGCTACGAGCAGTACTTC.

This clonotype showed up just a few times. The genes are TRBV5-4 and TRBJ2-7, with D perhaps TRBD2 (5 bases). Trimming removed 4 bases from V and 0 bases from J, with 11 bases in between. The CDR3 spans 14 residues. Germline V CDR1 and CDR2: SGHNT, YYREEE (reference sequence). The DNA for the CDR3 is TGTGCCAGCAGCCTCGCTGGGAGCTCCTACGAGCAGTACGTC. Residues: CASSLAGSSYEQYV.

In this sample, this clonotype turned up a few times. This chain links TRBV20-1 with TRBJ1-1, with TRBD1 identical over 11 bases. The CDR3 totals 15 residues. CDR1 is DFQATT, CDR2 SNEGSKA, per germline (reference sequence). The junction had 10 bases not matched to a gene; V was cut back by 3 bases and J by 7 bases. This chain's CDR3 is CSASPYGGQGGEAFF. The CDR3 bases are TGCAGTGCTAGTCCATACGGGGGACAGGGGGGTGAAGCTTTCTTT.

This clonotype was detected only a few times. The chain employs TRBV20-1 and TRBJ2-7; TRBD2 might be the D (7 bases). V was clipped by 2 bases and J by 3 bases, with 11 bases between them. CDR3 length: 13 residues. Germline-derived CDR1 and CDR2 are DFQATT and SNEGSKA (reference sequence). The CDR3 DNA sequence: TGCAGTGCTAGAAACAGGGAGGGCTACGAGCAGTACTTC. This translates into CSARNREGYEQYF.

V is TRBV2 and J is TRBJ2-3, with D possibly TRBD1 on 5 matching bases. The CDR3 is 16 residues long. Trimming stripped 3 bases from V and 4 bases from J, with 17 bases between. CDR1 SNHLY and CDR2 FYNNEI come from the germline V gene. This chain's CDR3 is CASSEGGSGLADTQYF. CDR3 nucleotides: TGTGCCAGCAGTGAGGGTGGCTCAGGGTTGGCAGATACGCAGTATTTT.

This clonotype showed up many times. V and J are TRBV7-8 and TRBJ2-5; 10 bases line up with TRBD2. CDR1 and CDR2 from the germline V gene are SGHVS and FQNEAQ. V gave up 2 bases and J gave up 4 bases; unmatched junction bases: 10. The CDR3 is 17 residues long. For the CDR3, the DNA is TGTGCCAGCAGCTTACCAGCGGGGGGGCCAGACGGAGAGACCCAGTACTTC. Amino acids: CASSLPAGGPDGETQYF. The full variable domain, with the rest looked up from reference TRBV7-8 and TRBJ2-5, is GAGVSQSPRYKVAKRGQDVALRCDPISGHVSLFWYQQALGQGPEFLTYFQNEAQLDKSGLPSDRFFAERPEGSVSTLKIQRTQQEDSAVYLCASSLPAGGPDGETQYFGPGTRLLVL.